Listed below are T cell receptor beta chains from one sample, sequenced in a study of blood T cell repertoires in COVID-19. Assay used: immunoSEQ multiplex PCR; TCRdb lists only in-frame clones, some missing. The sample includes about 150,000 clones, approximately 80% of them seen just once. Sequences were obtained from peripheral blood. All receptors derive from a woman of 80 years or more with acute or convalescent COVID-19. CDR3s include the opening cysteine and the closing phenylalanine or tryptophan. The D gene is left open where the match is weak. The size field is filled for only some rows; it gives once, few, many or a size class.

NA TRBJ1-3 TRBV7-2 NA TGTGCCAGCAGCTATGCGGTCGGGTTGGCCGGAAACACCATATATTTT CASSYAVGLAGNTIYF
NA TRBJ1-4 TRBV7-6 few TGTGCCAGCAGCTTATCCGCAGGGGCCGGGGTGGGTGAAAAACTGTTTTTT CASSLSAGAGVGEKLFF
TRBD2 TRBJ2-1 TRBV7-8 NA TGTGCCAGCAGCTTAAGAACCGGGACTAGCGGTGGAGGGCACAATGAGCAGTTCTTC CASSLRTGTSGGGHNEQFF
NA TRBJ1-2 TRBV29-1 NA TGCAGCGTTGACTCCGGGTTACACTATGGCTACACCTTC CSVDSGLHYGYTF
NA TRBJ1-1 TRBV2 NA TGTGCCAGCCTATCTCACGGCACTGAAGCTTTCTTT CASLSHGTEAFF
TRBD1 TRBJ2-1 TRBV7-2 NA TGTGCCAGCAGCTTACGCCCGCAGACAGGGACGGGCAATGAGCAGTTCTTC CASSLRPQTGTGNEQFF
NA TRBJ2-5 TRBV4-1 many TGCGCCAGCAAGGTTTTAGGGGGGGGGAAAGAGACCCAGTACTTC CASKVLGGGKETQYF
TRBD1 TRBJ1-5 TRBV12-5 NA TGTGCTAGTGCCGGACAGGGGGCGAACAATCAGCCCCAGCATTTT CASAGQGANNQPQHF
NA TRBJ1-5 TRBV15 few TGTGCCACCAGTCACCCTACAGGGAACCAGCCCCAGCATTTT CATSHPTGNQPQHF
NA TRBJ2-1 TRBV7-8 NA TGTGCCAGCAGCTACAGGGTCAACGACATAGGAGAGCAGTTCTTC CASSYRVNDIGEQFF
NA TRBJ2-1 TRBV14 once TGTGCCAGCAGCCAACAGGGACTCCAATCCTACAATGAGCAGTTCTTC CASSQQGLQSYNEQFF
NA TRBJ2-3 TRBV6-1 once TGTGCCAGCAGTGAAGTGGGCGGCACAGATACGCAGTATTTT CASSEVGGTDTQYF
NA TRBJ2-1 TRBV7-6 NA TGTGCCAGCAGCTTAGGGGGTGCCTCCGGGACAAGCTACAATGAGCAGTTCTTC CASSLGGASGTSYNEQFF
NA TRBJ1-6 TRBV7-2 few TGTGCCAGCAGCTCTCGGGACACGCGAAATTCACCCCTCCACTTT CASSSRDTRNSPLHF
TRBD1 TRBJ1-6 TRBV27 NA TGTGCCAGCAGTTTTGGGGGACAGTATAATTCACCCCTCCACTTT CASSFGGQYNSPLHF
TRBD1 TRBJ1-5 TRBV12-5 NA TGTGCTAGTGGTCGGGGACAGGGGGGCCAGCCCCAGCATTTT CASGRGQGGQPQHF